These 21 T cell receptor beta chains were all obtained from the same sample, sequenced in a study of CD4 T cells in relation to SARS-CoV-2 and coronaviruses. No antigen is known for these receptors. CD4+ T cells from unexposed donors were obtained before the COVID-19 pandemic (2011-2018). The cells were cultured for roughly 11 days before CD4+ T cells were isolated. Measured with immunoSEQ multiplex PCR; TCRdb has only the in-frame clones, and not every one. Among fewer than 25,000 clones listed, about 76% were seen once. Sequenced sample: CD4+ T cells from PBMCs, cultured in vitro. The origin of the receptors is a human donor in good health.

In this sample, this clone turned up a few times. The chain combines TRBV7-9 with TRBJ1-5; a possible D gene is TRBD1 (6 bases). Between the trimmed V and J ends, which lost 2 bases and 12 bases, there was a span of 11 bases. The CDR3 is 12 residues long. The germline CDR1 and CDR2 sequences are SEHNR and FQNEAQ (reference sequence). As DNA, the CDR3 is TGTGCCAGCAGCTTAACAGGGACTCACCAGCATTTT. Residues: CASSLTGTHQHF. The full variable domain, with the rest looked up from reference TRBV7-9 and TRBJ1-5, is DTGVSQNPRHKITKRGQNVTFRCDPISEHNRLYWYRQTLGQGPEFLTYFQNEAQLEKSRLLSDRFSAERPKGSFSTLEIQRTEQGDSAMYLCASSLTGTHQHFGDGTRLSIL.

CDR3 sequence (DNA): TGTGCCAGTAGTCCCCGACAGTGGAACACTGAAGCTTTCTTT. Amino acid sequence: CASSPRQWNTEAFF. The chain joins TRBV19 to TRBJ1-1, with TRBD1 as a possible D gene (5 bases). The CDR3 has 14 residues. CDR1 is LNHDA and CDR2 is SQIVND in the germline V gene (reference sequence). Trimming stripped 5 bases from V and 1 base from J, with 11 bases between.

The gene calls are TRBV11-2 and TRBJ2-2; D uncertain. The CDR3 sequence is 16 residues long. The germline V and J ends were trimmed by 1 base and 7 bases, with 16 bases remaining between them. CDR1 is SGHAT and CDR2 is FQNNGV in the germline V gene. CDR3: CASSLGTANGGGELFF. The DNA for the CDR3 is TGTGCCAGCAGCTTAGGGACCGCTAATGGTGGCGGGGAGCTGTTTTTT.

V is TRBV10-3 and J is TRBJ1-1; a possible D gene is TRBD1 (6 bases). The CDR3 has 14 amino acids. Germline V gives CDR1 ENHRY, CDR2 SYGVKD. The V end was cut by 7 bases, the J end by 4 bases, with 16 bases between. The CDR3 coding sequence is TGTGCCATCACTTGGGGGGCGGGGGGCACTGAAGCTTTCTTT. It encodes CAITWGAGGTEAFF.

The chain is built from TRBV12-3 or TRBV12-4 and TRBJ1-1; TRBD1 agrees at 7 bases. This CDR3 spans 13 amino acids. Unmatched junction bases numbered 10, after V lost 1 base and J lost 14 bases. The CDR3 is CASSLGGQSYIFF. CDR3 coding DNA: TGTGCCAGCAGTTTAGGGGGACAGTCCTACATCTTCTTT.

This clone was recorded a few times. This chain uses TRBV3-1 (or the pseudogene TRBV3-2) with TRBJ2-7; the match to TRBD2 covers 12 bases. V was clipped by 1 base and J by 5 bases; unmatched bases: 3. CDR1 is LGHDT and CDR2 is YNNKEL in the germline V gene (reference sequence). The CDR3 runs to 15 residues. For the CDR3, the DNA is TGTGCCAGCAGCCAAGGACTAGCGGGAGTGCACGAGCAGTACTTC. Its translation: CASSQGLAGVHEQYF.

The chain couples TRBV7-2 to TRBJ1-3; a weak D match, TRBD1 (6 bases). Trimming removed 4 bases from V and 2 bases from J, with 9 bases in between. Germline CDR1 reads SGHTA; CDR2 reads FQGNSA. The CDR3 runs to 14 residues. CDR3 protein: CASSSSGAGNTIYF. In DNA form, the CDR3 reads TGTGCCAGCAGCTCATCAGGGGCTGGAAACACCATATATTTT.

In nucleotides, the CDR3 is TGTGCCATCAGTGAGATTAAGGCTAGTGCGCAGTATTTT. This codes for CAISEIKASAQYF. This chain uses TRBV10-3 with TRBJ2-3, with unresolved D. The CDR3 is made up of 13 amino acids. Germline V CDR1 and CDR2: ENHRY, SYGVKD. Deletions cut 2 bases from V and 10 bases from J, with 13 bases between.

The chain's CDR3 is CASSYGVLRYF. CDR3 bases: TGTGCCAGCAGTTACGGGGTCTTACGGTACTTC. The chain has TRBV6-7 and TRBJ2-7; no clear D gene. TRBV6-7 qualifies as an ORF whose function is uncertain. Between the trimmed V and J ends, which lost 2 bases and 12 bases, there was a span of 11 bases. There are 11 residues in the CDR3.

The chain couples TRBV29-1 to TRBJ2-3; D ambiguous. CDR1 and CDR2 from the germline V gene are SQVTM and ANQGSEA. V lost 6 bases, J lost 3 bases, and 19 bases lay in between. This CDR3 is 15 amino acids long. DNA of the CDR3: TGCAGCGTGAGACGAAGCAGCCTTGGGACAGATACGCAGTATTTT. The encoded protein is CSVRRSSLGTDTQYF.

CDR3 sequence reads: CASSFLGLAGGETQYF. The CDR3 DNA sequence: TGTGCCAGCAGCTTTCTTGGACTAGCGGGCGGAGAGACCCAGTACTTC. The chain links TRBV7-9 to TRBJ2-5; the match to TRBD2 covers 11 bases. Germline V gene data show CDR1 as SEHNR and CDR2 as FQNEAQ (reference sequence). CDR3 length equals 16 residues. V gave up 3 bases and J gave up 4 bases; unmatched junction bases: 7.

The rearrangement joins TRBV18 to TRBJ1-1; unclear D gene. Trimming took off 0 bases at V and 1 base at J, with 9 bases between the two ends. CDR1 and CDR2 (germline): KGHSH, LQKENI. The CDR3 is made up of 15 amino acids. The CDR3 loop reads CASSPPPAGNTEAFF. The CDR3 region has the DNA TGTGCCAGCTCACCACCCCCGGCGGGGAACACTGAAGCTTTCTTT.

The chain recombines TRBV2 with TRBJ2-1; 8 bases map to TRBD2. Germline V gene data show CDR1 as SNHLY and CDR2 as FYNNEI. Trimming at V came to 7 bases and at J to 6 bases, leaving 8 bases not matched to a gene. The CDR3 has 14 amino acids. The CDR3, as DNA: TGTGCCAGCAAACCGGGGGGGATCTTCAATGAGCAGTTCTTC. Translation: CASKPGGIFNEQFF.

The chain combines TRBV5-3 with TRBJ1-5; 9 bases line up with TRBD1. TRBV5-3 is classed as an ORF, of uncertain function. CDR3 length: 17 amino acids. Unmatched junction bases numbered 15, after V lost 9 bases and J lost 2 bases. CDR3 bases: TGTGCCAAATCAGGGGACAGGGAACCCTGGGGCAATCAGCCCCAGCATTTT. Its translation: CAKSGDREPWGNQPQHF.

The rearrangement links TRBV10-3 to TRBJ2-3; D gene ambiguous. This CDR3 has 15 amino acids. Germline V gene sequence: CDR1 ENHRY, CDR2 SYGVKD. CDR3 nucleotide sequence: TGTGCGGTTGCGGCGACCCTGGCAAGCACAGATACGCAGTATTTT. The encoded protein is CAVAATLASTDTQYF.

This clone was counted a few times. This sequence joins TRBV11-2 and TRBJ1-6, with D possibly being TRBD1 (5 bases). Trimming removed 6 bases from V and 11 bases from J, with 14 bases in between. Germline V lookup: CDR1 SGHAT, CDR2 FQNNGV. This CDR3 is 13 amino acids long. CDR3 protein: CASRGVQETPLHF. DNA of the CDR3: TGTGCCAGCAGGGGGGTACAGGAAACACCCCTCCACTTT.

V and J are TRBV6-5 and TRBJ2-5; D uncertain. CDR1 and CDR2 from the germline V gene are MNHEY and SVGAGI. The CDR3 is 14 residues long. Between the trimmed V and J ends, which lost 2 bases and 4 bases, there was a span of 11 bases. The CDR3 sequence: CASSYGVRAETQYF. For the CDR3, the DNA is TGTGCCAGCAGTTACGGGGTTCGGGCAGAGACCCAGTACTTC.

The J gene is TRBJ2-7, the V gene TRBV7-2, with TRBD2 as a possible D gene (5 bases). CDR1 and CDR2 from the germline V gene are SGHTA and FQGNSA. The V end was cut by 5 bases, the J end by 0 bases, with 14 bases between. The CDR3 consists of 15 residues. The CDR3 is CASSISPGSSYEQYF. DNA of the CDR3: TGTGCCAGCAGCATCAGCCCGGGGAGCTCCTACGAGCAGTACTTC. Variable domain in full (rest from reference TRBV7-2 and TRBJ2-7): GAGVSQSPSNKVTEKGKDVELRCDPISGHTALYWYRQSLGQGLEFLIYFQGNSAPDKSGLPSDRFSAERTGGSVSTLTIQRTQQEDSAVYLCASSISPGSSYEQYFGPGTRLTVT.

Here the CDR3 DNA reads TGCGCCAGCAGCCATGGTCAGGGCGATCAGCCCCAGCATTTT. Amino acid sequence: CASSHGQGDQPQHF. V and J are TRBV4-1 and TRBJ1-5; perhaps TRBD1 as D (5 bases). The CDR3 is 14 amino acids. With 3 bases removed from V and 5 bases from J, the gap between germline ends came to 11 bases. The germline V gene encodes CDR1 MGHRA and CDR2 YSYEKL.

The CDR3 protein is CASSLGVPPNHTGELFF. In DNA, the CDR3 is TGTGCCAGCAGCTTAGGAGTCCCCCCCAATCACACCGGGGAGCTGTTTTTT. The chain couples TRBV7-2 to TRBJ2-2; D not resolved. This CDR3 has 17 residues. The germline gives CDR1 SGHTA, CDR2 FQGNSA. Trimming left V 1 base short and J 3 bases short, with 15 bases between.

The rearrangement joins TRBV5-1 to TRBJ1-6; a possible D gene is TRBD1 (5 bases). The CDR3 contains 14 residues. Looked up from germline, CDR1 is SGHRS and CDR2 is YFSETQ. The germline V and J ends were trimmed by 4 bases and 7 bases, with 12 bases remaining between them. CDR3 DNA: TGCGCCAGCAGCCCCCGGGACGACAATTCACCCCTCCACTTT. Protein: CASSPRDDNSPLHF.